This entry is about one TCR beta chain. V was shortened by 4 bases and J by 3 bases, with 6 bases between the two germline ends. There are 12 residues in the CDR3. Germline V gives CDR1 SNHLY, CDR2 FYNNEI. This table comes from immunoSEQ multiplex PCR, and its TCRdb copy is limited to in-frame clones, with some not included. The repertoire holds roughly 140,000 clones, approximately 80% seen once, with over 7.5% in the top ten. This record belongs to a study of blood T cell repertoires in COVID-19. Across the whole study: The United States, Italy and Spain provided the acute and convalescent COVID-19 samples.

The source is a woman older than 75 in a cohort sampled during active or convalescent COVID-19. Sequencing used peripheral blood. The chain employs TRBV2 and TRBJ1-1; D call uncertain. The CDR3 sequence is CASSGRYTEAFF. CDR3 coding DNA: TGTGCCAGCAGTGGCCGGTACACTGAAGCTTTCTTT.